This record covers a single TCR beta chain. Its matching antigen is unknown. The V gene lost 0 bases and the J gene lost 0 bases, with 7 bases spanning the gap. From germline, CDR1 is MNHEY and CDR2 SVGAGI. This CDR3 has 15 residues. The data stem from a study of T cell responses to AZD1222 COVID-19 vaccine. Using immunoSEQ multiplex PCR, the repertoire was profiled, and TCRdb retains in-frame clones only, with some absent. This table has 100,000 to 120,000 clones, around 85% appearing once. General study results and limits: White British people made up most donors, females outnumbered males, and clonal diversity was possibly underestimated.

The source is an adult in good health. Material: peripheral blood, obtained on day 0 of AZD1222 vaccination. V and J are TRBV6-5 and TRBJ2-3, with a possible D match to TRBD1 (5 bases). The CDR3 coding sequence is TGTGCCAGCAGTTACTCCAGGGCTAGCACAGATACGCAGTATTTT. Its protein is CASSYSRASTDTQYF.